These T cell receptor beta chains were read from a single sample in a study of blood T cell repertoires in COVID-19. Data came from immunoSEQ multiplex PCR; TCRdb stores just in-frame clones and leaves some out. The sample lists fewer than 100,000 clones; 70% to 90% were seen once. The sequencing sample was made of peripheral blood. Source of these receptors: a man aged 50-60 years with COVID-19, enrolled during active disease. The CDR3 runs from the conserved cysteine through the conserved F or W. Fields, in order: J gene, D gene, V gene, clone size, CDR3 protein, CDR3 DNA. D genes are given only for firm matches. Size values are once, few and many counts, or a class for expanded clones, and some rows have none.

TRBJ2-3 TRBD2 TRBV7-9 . CASSLASGLRTQYF TGTGCCAGCAGCTTGGCTAGCGGACTGCGTACGCAGTATTTT
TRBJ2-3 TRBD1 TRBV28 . CASRDRATDTQYF TGTGCCAGCCGGGACAGAGCCACAGATACGCAGTATTTT
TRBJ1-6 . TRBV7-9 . CASSPGTSNSPLHF TGTGCCAGCAGCCCCGGGACATCCAATTCACCCCTCCACTTT
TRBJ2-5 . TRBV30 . CAWGRGETQYF TGTGCCTGGGGGAGAGGAGAGACCCAGTACTTC
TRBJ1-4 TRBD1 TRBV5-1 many CASSFAGGNEKLFF TGCGCCAGCAGCTTTGCAGGGGGTAATGAAAAACTGTTTTTT
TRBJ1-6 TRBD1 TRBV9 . CASSVEGQGARTLHF TGTGCCAGCAGCGTAGAGGGACAGGGGGCGCGTACCCTCCACTTT
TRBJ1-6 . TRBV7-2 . CASSSNNSPLHF TGTGCCAGCAGCTCAAATAATTCACCCCTCCACTTT
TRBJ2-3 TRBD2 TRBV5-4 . CASSSGGLAGVWHTQYF TGTGCCAGCAGCTCCGGGGGACTAGCGGGAGTTTGGCATACGCAGTATTTT
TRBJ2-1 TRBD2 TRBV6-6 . CASSRGGGPGRDEQFF TGTGCCAGCAGTAGGGGTGGAGGGCCGGGGAGGGATGAGCAGTTCTTC
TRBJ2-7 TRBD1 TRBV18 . CASSPTGGLQALEQYF TGTGCCAGCTCACCAACAGGGGGACTCCAGGCACTCGAGCAGTACTTC
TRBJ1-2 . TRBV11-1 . CASSFGTKGYGYTF TGTGCCAGCAGCTTCGGGACAAAAGGCTATGGCTACACCTTC
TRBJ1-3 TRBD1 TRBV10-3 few CAISGTGGNTIYF TGTGCCATCAGCGGGACAGGGGGAAACACCATATATTTT
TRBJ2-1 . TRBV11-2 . CASRAQSGASYNEQFF TGTGCCAGCCGAGCCCAAAGTGGGGCCTCCTACAATGAGCAGTTCTTC
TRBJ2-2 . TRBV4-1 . CASSPTGVSGELFF TGCGCCAGCAGCCCGACCGGGGTAAGCGGGGAGCTGTTTTTT
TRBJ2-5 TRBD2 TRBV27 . CASSRRLAGGQETQYF TGTGCCAGCAGTCGGAGACTAGCGGGAGGTCAAGAGACCCAGTACTTC
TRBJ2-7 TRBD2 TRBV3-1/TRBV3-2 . CFNPGTSGNYEQYF TGTTTTAACCCCGGGACTAGCGGGAACTACGAGCAGTACTTC
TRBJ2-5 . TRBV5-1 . CASSLDRQETQYF TGCGCCAGCAGCTTGGACAGGCAAGAGACCCAGTACTTC
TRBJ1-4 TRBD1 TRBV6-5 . CASGDDRGFVKLFF TGTGCCAGCGGAGACGACAGGGGGTTTGTAAAACTGTTTTTT
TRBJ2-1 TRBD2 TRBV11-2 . CASRSFNRREAHEQFF TGTGCCAGCAGATCCTTCAACAGGCGGGAGGCCCATGAGCAGTTCTTC
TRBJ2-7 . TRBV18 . CASSRQEEQYF TGTGCCAGCTCACGACAGGAGGAGCAGTACTTC
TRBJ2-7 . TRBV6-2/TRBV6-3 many CASSYSPYASSYEQYF TGTGCCAGCAGTTACTCACCATATGCCAGCTCCTACGAGCAGTACTTC
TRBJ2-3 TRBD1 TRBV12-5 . CASGLGQGADTQYF TGTGCTAGTGGTTTGGGGCAGGGGGCAGATACGCAGTATTTT
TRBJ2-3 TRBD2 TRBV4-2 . CASSQDSGNTDTQYF TGTGCCAGCAGCCAAGATAGCGGGAACACAGATACGCAGTATTTT
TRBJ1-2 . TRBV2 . CASSENRIYGYTF TGTGCCAGCAGTGAAAACAGAATCTATGGCTACACCTTC
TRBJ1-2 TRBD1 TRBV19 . CASSTMGQGFYGYTF TGTGCCAGTAGCACTATGGGACAGGGGTTCTATGGCTACACCTTC
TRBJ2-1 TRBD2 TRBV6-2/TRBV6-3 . CASSTRGLAGASFENEQFF TGTGCCAGCAGCACGCGCGGACTAGCGGGAGCCTCTTTCGAGAATGAGCAGTTCTTC
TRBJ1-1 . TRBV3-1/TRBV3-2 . CASSQDRRYTEAFF TGTGCCAGCAGCCAAGATCGGCGGTACACTGAAGCTTTCTTT
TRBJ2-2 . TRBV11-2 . CASSHLQGSHGELFF TGTGCCAGCAGCCATTTGCAGGGTTCCCACGGGGAGCTGTTTTTT
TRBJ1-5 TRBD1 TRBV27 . CASSLSGPDRSSNQPQHF TGTGCCAGCAGTTTATCGGGACCGGACAGGAGTAGCAATCAGCCCCAGCATTTT
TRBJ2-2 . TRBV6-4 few CASSDSSHTGELFF TGTGCCAGCAGTGACTCTAGTCACACCGGGGAGCTGTTTTTT
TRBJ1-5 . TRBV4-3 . CASSQDWRGHQPQHF TGCGCCAGCAGCCAAGATTGGAGGGGTCATCAGCCCCAGCATTTT
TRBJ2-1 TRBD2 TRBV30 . CAWRGTSGIHSYNEQFF TGTGCCTGGAGGGGGACTAGCGGGATTCACTCCTACAATGAGCAGTTCTTC
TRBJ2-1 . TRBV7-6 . CASSLEVGAKAGTYNEQFF TGTGCCAGCAGCTTAGAAGTGGGGGCTAAGGCGGGCACCTACAATGAGCAGTTCTTC
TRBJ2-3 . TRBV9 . CASSVGSGTDTQYF TGTGCCAGCAGCGTAGGCAGTGGCACAGATACGCAGTATTTT
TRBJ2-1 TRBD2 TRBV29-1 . CSVEVGGGRSNEQFF TGCAGCGTTGAAGTCGGGGGCGGGAGGAGCAATGAGCAGTTCTTC
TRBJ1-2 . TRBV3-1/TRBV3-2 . CASSPDIPYGYTF TGTGCCAGCAGCCCCGACATCCCTTATGGCTACACCTTC
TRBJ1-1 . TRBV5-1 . CASSLGLDRNTEAFF TGCGCCAGCAGCTTGGGGTTGGACAGAAACACTGAAGCTTTCTTT
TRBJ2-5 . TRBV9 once CASSFRTANQETQYF TGTGCCAGCAGCTTTCGGACAGCCAACCAAGAGACCCAGTACTTC
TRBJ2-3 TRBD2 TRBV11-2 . CASSLALAGGTDTQYF TGTGCCAGCAGCTTAGCACTAGCGGGCGGAACAGATACGCAGTATTTT
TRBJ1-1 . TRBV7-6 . CASSLGGGTEAFF TGTGCCAGCAGCTTAGGGGGAGGGACTGAAGCTTTCTTT
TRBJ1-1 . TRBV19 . CASSIGGGVTEAFF TGTGCCAGTAGTATAGGAGGAGGTGTCACTGAAGCTTTCTTT
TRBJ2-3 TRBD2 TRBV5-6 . CASRVGLAVGTQYF TGTGCCAGCAGGGTCGGACTAGCGGTAGGCACGCAGTATTTT
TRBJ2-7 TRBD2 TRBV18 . CASSPPGLAGVYEQYF TGTGCCAGCTCACCACCCGGACTAGCGGGCGTCTACGAGCAGTACTTC
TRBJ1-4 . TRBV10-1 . CASSESWEGLFEKLFF TGCGCCAGCAGTGAGTCGTGGGAGGGGCTTTTCGAAAAACTGTTTTTT
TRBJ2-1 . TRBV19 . CASSSQTRTPYNEQFF TGTGCCAGTAGTTCTCAGACTAGAACCCCCTACAATGAGCAGTTCTTC